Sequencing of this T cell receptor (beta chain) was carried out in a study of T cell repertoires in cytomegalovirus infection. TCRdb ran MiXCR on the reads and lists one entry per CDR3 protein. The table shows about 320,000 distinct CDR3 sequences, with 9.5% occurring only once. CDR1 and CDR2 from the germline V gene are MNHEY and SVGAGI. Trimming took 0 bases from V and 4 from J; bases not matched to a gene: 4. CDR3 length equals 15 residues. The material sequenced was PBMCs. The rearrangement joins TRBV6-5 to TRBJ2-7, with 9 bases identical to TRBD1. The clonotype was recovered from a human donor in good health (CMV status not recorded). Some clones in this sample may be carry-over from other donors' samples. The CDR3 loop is CASSYSRDRVYEQYF. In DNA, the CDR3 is TGTGCCAGCAGTTACTCACGGGACAGGGTATACGAGCAGTACTTC.